Below, 2 T cell receptor beta chains from the same sample are listed, as sequenced in a study of radiotherapy plus CTLA-4 blockade in lung cancer. Method: immunoSEQ multiplex PCR; TCRdb's copy keeps in-frame clones and lacks some. This sample yields some 90,000 clones, of which about 90% are seen a single time; about 2% belongs to the top ten. Source: peripheral blood, taken from a patient treated with radiotherapy plus ipilimumab. The receptor source for this set is a human donor with non-small cell lung cancer who had a partial response to radiotherapy plus ipilimumab.

This rearrangement joins TRBV5-1 to TRBJ1-4; weak D call: TRBD1 (5 bases). The CDR3 spans 15 residues. The germline gives CDR1 SGHRS, CDR2 YFSETQ. Trimming stripped 0 bases from V and 1 base from J, with 7 bases between. This CDR3 is CASSLVGVTNEKLFF. In nucleotides, the CDR3 is TGCGCCAGCAGCTTGGTAGGGGTAACTAATGAAAAACTGTTTTTT.

This chain uses TRBV30 with TRBJ1-1; unclear D gene. Per germline, CDR1 GTSNPN and CDR2 SVGIG (reference sequence). This CDR3 is built from 14 residues. V lost 3 bases and J 3 bases, leaving 14 bases between the germline ends. Here the CDR3 reads CAWRPRSADTEAFF. For the CDR3, the DNA is TGTGCCTGGAGGCCCCGTTCGGCGGACACTGAAGCTTTCTTT.